These 24 T cell receptor beta chains came from one sample sequenced in a study of T-cell reconstitution after alpha-beta-depleted transplantation in children. A TCRbeta library incorporating unique molecular identifiers was prepared. TCRdb called the PCR reads again in MiXCR, with one record for every CDR3 protein. This repertoire shows 200,000 to 250,000 distinct CDR3 sequences, less than 9% found once; its top ten account for nearly 6.5%. Sequencing used PBMCs, mostly from graft donor cells, obtained 180 days after TCRalphabeta/CD19-depleted stem cell transplant. These receptors were taken from a male patient between 5 and 17 years old who had a stem cell transplant for acute lymphoblastic leukemia, so the T cells may come from the graft donor.

The rearrangement joins TRBV6-1 to TRBJ2-7, with D possibly being TRBD1 or TRBD2 (7 bases each). Germline V gene data show CDR1 as MNHNS and CDR2 as SASEGT. V was trimmed by 4 bases and J by 5 bases, leaving 18 bases between them. The CDR3 is made up of 15 amino acids. The CDR3 DNA reads as TGTGCCAGCAGTGCCCCCGGGGGGACAGTGAACGAGCAGTACTTC. Translating gives CASSAPGGTVNEQYF.

There are many counts of this clonotype. The V gene is TRBV4-2, the J gene TRBJ1-1, with D possibly being TRBD1 (5 bases). Germline CDR1 reads LGHNA; CDR2 reads YNFKEQ. Trimming stripped 0 bases from V and 4 bases from J, with 12 bases between. The CDR3 covers 15 residues. CDR3 coding DNA: TGTGCCAGCAGCCAAGATCAGGGATTGGGCACTGAAGCTTTCTTT. It encodes CASSQDQGLGTEAFF.

This clonotype was recorded at least ten times. The rearrangement links TRBV29-1 to TRBJ2-1; no clear D. Germline V gene lookup returns CDR1 SQVTM and CDR2 ANQGSEA. CDR3 length: 12 amino acids. Trimming took 3 bases from V and 6 from J, leaving 9 bases between them. In DNA form, the CDR3 reads TGCAGCGTTGAGTTGGGATCCAATGAGCAGTTCTTC. Encoded protein: CSVELGSNEQFF.

This clonotype was seen many times. The chain couples TRBV20-1 to TRBJ2-1, with unresolved D. The CDR3 has 12 amino acids. The V end was cut by 6 bases, the J end by 9 bases, with 15 bases between. Germline CDR1 reads DFQATT; CDR2 reads SNEGSKA (reference sequence). As DNA, the CDR3 is TGCAGTGCGGCCCAGACTTGGGGTGAGCAGTTCTTC. As protein: CSAAQTWGEQFF.

There are many counts of this clonotype. The rearrangement joins TRBV7-6 to TRBJ2-7; tentatively, D is TRBD1 (5 bases). The germline gives CDR1 SGHVS, CDR2 FNYEAQ. V lost 1 base, J lost 0 bases, and 13 bases lay in between. This CDR3 spans 16 amino acids. The CDR3 loop reads CASSLGGLPLSYEQYF. CDR3 bases: TGTGCCAGCAGCTTAGGGGGCCTGCCCCTCTCCTACGAGCAGTACTTC.

In its sample, this clonotype was seen many times. V and J are TRBV27 and TRBJ1-1; possible D gene TRBD1, 5 bases. The V gene's germline CDR1 is MNHEY and CDR2 SMNVEV (reference sequence). This CDR3 has 13 residues. V dropped 1 base and J dropped 4 bases, with 7 bases sitting between them. Here the CDR3 DNA reads TGTGCCAGCAGTTTATTCGGGGGCACTGAAGCTTTCTTT. Its translation: CASSLFGGTEAFF.

There are many counts of this clonotype. The chain combines TRBV12-3 or TRBV12-4 with TRBJ2-5, with D unresolved. This CDR3 comprises 11 residues. V was pared by 7 bases and J by 5 bases, with 8 bases between. CDR3 in amino acids: CASKLGETQYF. The CDR3 region has the DNA TGTGCCAGCAAATTAGGGGAGACCCAGTACTTC.

Many counts were recorded for this clonotype. This chain joins TRBV7-8 and TRBJ2-7; 7 nucleotides match TRBD1. Looked up from germline, CDR1 is SGHVS and CDR2 is FQNEAQ. Trimming took 5 bases from V and 3 from J; bases not matched to a gene: 4. This CDR3 is built from 13 residues. CDR3 loop: CASSDGTVYEQYF. Here the CDR3 DNA reads TGTGCCAGCAGCGATGGGACAGTCTACGAGCAGTACTTC.

This clonotype was picked up many times. J is TRBJ2-5 and V is TRBV20-1; D may be TRBD1 (6 bases). Germline assignment: CDR1 DFQATT and CDR2 SNEGSKA (reference sequence). The CDR3 length is 13 residues. V shed 3 bases and J shed 4 bases, with 12 bases lying between them. CDR3 DNA: TGCAGTGCTAGTACCCAGGGGCGAGAGACCCAGTACTTC. Its protein product is CSASTQGRETQYF.

In its sample, this clonotype was seen many times. The genes are TRBV7-2 and TRBJ2-2, with 7 bases aligning to TRBD1. The germline V gene has CDR1 SGHTA and CDR2 FQGNSA. J gave up 10 bases and V 3 bases, and 5 bases lay outside the gene matches. The CDR3 runs to 13 residues. The CDR3 loop is CASSLRGLAELFF. DNA for the CDR3: TGTGCCAGCAGCTTGAGGGGGCTAGCGGAGCTGTTTTTT.

Only one count was recorded for this clonotype. Lacking the conserved final phenylalanine or tryptophan, this CDR3 likely reflects a read error. The chain recombines TRBV5-1 with TRBJ1-1, with D hard to call. The CDR3 totals 12 residues. V was clipped by 1 base and J by 5 bases, with 6 bases between them. Germline loops: CDR1 SGHRS, CDR2 YFSETQ. CDR3 in amino acids: CASSLKGTEAFV. In DNA, the CDR3 is TGCGCCAGCAGCTTGAAGGGAACTGAAGCTTTCGTT.

This clonotype was observed many times. For the CDR3, the DNA is TGTGCCAGCAGCTTACTGACAGGGGCCTCTCGCCACACTGAAGCTTTCTTT. It yields the protein CASSLLTGASRHTEAFF. The rearrangement joins TRBV7-9 to TRBJ1-1, with 8 bases identical to TRBD1. Germline values: CDR1 SEHNR, CDR2 FQNEAQ (reference sequence). The CDR3 runs to 17 residues. V lost 2 bases, J lost 3 bases, and 11 bases stayed unmatched. Full variable domain (missing parts from reference TRBV7-9 and TRBJ1-1): DTGVSQNPRHKITKRGQNVTFRCDPISEHNRLYWYRQTLGQGPEFLTYFQNEAQLEKSRLLSDRFSAERPKGSFSTLEIQRTEQGDSAMYLCASSLLTGASRHTEAFFGQGTRLTVV.

This clonotype was counted at least ten times. At one of its ends the junction is not consistent with the germline gene, which may arise from a read error. This CDR3 is CAISDTSGYSSYNEQFF. DNA for the CDR3: TGTGCCATCAGTGATACTAGCGGGTACAGCTCCTACAATGAGCAGTTTTTC. V gene TRBV10-3 combines with J gene TRBJ2-1; 9 bases fit TRBD2. The germline V gene encodes CDR1 ENHRY and CDR2 SYGVKD. This CDR3 contains 17 residues.

This clonotype was counted at least ten times. The chain carries TRBV7-9 and TRBJ1-2; D perhaps matches TRBD1 (6 bases). Germline CDR1 is SEHNR and CDR2 is FQNEAQ (reference sequence). The CDR3 runs 13 residues. V was cut by 3 bases and J by 7 bases, with 12 bases left in between. The DNA of the CDR3 is TGTGCCAGCAGCTTCGGGGGACACCTTGGCTACACCTTC. Translation gives CASSFGGHLGYTF.

Many counts were recorded for this clonotype. The chain has TRBV7-6 and TRBJ2-1; the D gene is possibly TRBD2 (6 bases). The CDR3 length is 14 residues. Trimming cost V 5 bases and J 10 bases, with 18 bases left between them. CDR1 and CDR2 (germline): SGHVS, FNYEAQ. DNA of the CDR3: TGTGCCAGCAGCCCTCGCTGGGACTTGGAAGAGCAGTTCTTC. The encoded protein is CASSPRWDLEEQFF.

The table lists this clonotype with many counts. This chain uses TRBV7-9 with TRBJ2-5; the match to TRBD1 covers 10 bases. There are 14 residues in the CDR3. Germline loops: CDR1 SEHNR, CDR2 FQNEAQ (reference sequence). J gave up 5 bases and V 5 bases, and 5 bases lay outside the gene matches. CDR3 protein: CASSPGTGVETQYF. The CDR3 coding sequence is TGTGCCAGCAGCCCCGGGACAGGGGTGGAGACCCAGTACTTC.

This clonotype was observed many times. The chain uses TRBV5-1 and TRBJ2-7; 8 bases fit TRBD1. V lost 4 bases, J lost 2 bases, and 5 bases stayed unmatched. In germline, CDR1 is SGHRS, CDR2 YFSETQ. CDR3 length equals 14 residues. The CDR3: CASSTQQGAYEQYF. The CDR3 nucleotides read TGCGCCAGCAGCACTCAACAGGGGGCCTACGAGCAGTACTTC.

This clonotype has at least ten counts. The chain combines TRBV6-2 or TRBV6-3 with TRBJ2-5; no clear D. The CDR3 is made up of 14 amino acids. The germline V and J ends were trimmed by 5 bases and 1 base, with 11 bases remaining between them. Per the germline V gene, CDR1 is MNHEY and CDR2 is SVGEGT. The CDR3, as DNA: TGTGCCAGCAGTCCGACCGGCACCCAAGAGACCCAGTACTTC. Translated, it gives CASSPTGTQETQYF.

This clonotype was observed a handful of times. The rearrangement uses TRBV20-1 and TRBJ1-5, with a possible D match to TRBD1 (5 bases). With 0 bases removed from V and 4 bases from J, the gap between germline ends came to 13 bases. The CDR3 runs 15 residues. Germline V CDR1 and CDR2: DFQATT, SNEGSKA (reference sequence). The DNA of the CDR3 is TGCAGTGCTAGAGACCCGGGACGGATTAATCAGCCCCAGCATTTT. It is translated as CSARDPGRINQPQHF.

This clonotype was counted ten times or more. The chain carries TRBV5-6 and TRBJ2-3, with TRBD1 matching over 12 bases. The J segment lost 3 bases and the V segment lost 2 bases, leaving 4 bases of the junction unmatched. Germline V gene sequence: CDR1 SGHDT, CDR2 YYEEEE. This CDR3 is 16 amino acids long. CDR3 in amino acids: CASSFRDRGLTDTQYF. The CDR3 region has the DNA TGTGCCAGCAGCTTCCGGGACAGGGGGCTAACAGATACGCAGTATTTT.

This clonotype was observed many times. The chain employs TRBV9 and TRBJ2-1; unclear D gene. Germline values: CDR1 SGDLS, CDR2 YYNGEE. Trimming took 2 bases from V and 4 from J, leaving 10 bases between them. This CDR3 spans 14 amino acids. The CDR3 nucleotides read TGTGCCAGCAGCGTTTCCCAGTTTTACAATGAGCAGTTCTTC. Translation gives CASSVSQFYNEQFF.

This clonotype was picked up many times. This chain uses TRBV5-4 with TRBJ2-3, with D possibly being TRBD2 (6 bases). Per germline, CDR1 SGHNT and CDR2 YYREEE (reference sequence). The CDR3 sequence is 15 residues long. V was shortened by 1 base and J by 1 base, with 10 bases between the two germline ends. This CDR3 reads CASSLKRAGTDTQYF. Here the CDR3 DNA reads TGTGCCAGCAGCTTGAAGCGGGCAGGCACAGATACGCAGTATTTT.

The V call is TRBV15, the J call TRBJ1-2; tentative D call: TRBD1 (5 bases). The CDR3 has 16 residues. CDR1 is LNHNV, CDR2 YYDKDF, per germline (reference sequence). The V end lost 0 bases, the J end lost 4 bases, and 15 bases lay between the germline ends. The CDR3 DNA sequence: TGTGCCACCAGCAGAGATTGGGGCGGGCTTGGCTATGGCTACACCTTC. This encodes CATSRDWGGLGYGYTF.

At least ten counts were recorded for this clonotype. The rearrangement joins TRBV6-6 to TRBJ2-7; D not certain. Looked up from germline, CDR1 is MNHNY and CDR2 is SVGAGI (reference sequence). This CDR3 has 13 amino acids. The V gene lost 5 bases and the J gene lost 3 bases, with 11 bases spanning the gap. CDR3 protein: CASSRLVGYEQYF. In nucleotides, the CDR3 is TGTGCCAGCAGTCGTCTAGTGGGCTACGAGCAGTACTTC.